Following are 14 T cell receptor beta chains from one sample sequenced in a study of blood T cell repertoires in COVID-19. Sequenced by immunoSEQ multiplex PCR; TCRdb stores in-frame clones only, minus some. The table includes 85,000 to 90,000 clones, around 85% detected once. Material: peripheral blood. The receptors originated from a woman of 80 years or more with active or convalescent COVID-19.

The J gene is TRBJ2-1, the V gene TRBV11-2; a possible D gene is TRBD1 (6 bases). The CDR3 runs to 16 residues. V shed 4 bases and J shed 5 bases, with 18 bases lying between them. Germline V gives CDR1 SGHAT, CDR2 FQNNGV. The CDR3 protein is CASSSADYTGNNEQFF. The CDR3 DNA is TGTGCCAGCAGCTCCGCAGACTACACAGGGAACAATGAGCAGTTCTTC.

The CDR3 nucleotides read TGCGCCAGCGGGGGGGGCACAGATACGCAGTATTTT. Translating gives CASGGGTDTQYF. This sequence joins TRBV10-2 and TRBJ2-3; 7 bases align to TRBD2. CDR3 length: 12 amino acids. The junction had 0 bases not matched to a gene; V was cut back by 8 bases and J by 1 base. From germline, CDR1 is WSHSY and CDR2 SAAADI.

This chain uses TRBV7-2 with TRBJ1-1, with D perhaps TRBD1 (6 bases). The germline V gene has CDR1 SGHTA and CDR2 FQGNSA. Deletions cut 5 bases from V and 5 bases from J, with 15 bases between. This CDR3 has 14 residues. The CDR3, as DNA: TGTGCCAGCAGCCCCTACAGGGTTCGGACTGAAGCTTTCTTT. This translates into CASSPYRVRTEAFF.

The rearrangement joins TRBV4-1 to TRBJ2-3; no firm D call. Looked up from germline, CDR1 is MGHRA and CDR2 is YSYEKL. The CDR3 sequence is 15 residues long. Trimming stripped 1 base from V and 1 base from J, with 9 bases between. The CDR3 coding sequence is TGCGCCAGCAGCCAAGCCCTGTTTGGCACAGATACGCAGTATTTT. Translated: CASSQALFGTDTQYF.

The rearrangement joins TRBV21-1 to TRBJ1-5; the DNA was not used to check the table's D call, TRBD1. TRBV21-1 represents a pseudogene. The CDR3 is 16 amino acids. The CDR3 nucleotides read TGTGCCAGCAGCTCCTCCGGACACGATAGCAATCAGCCCCAGCATTTT. Translated, it gives CASSSSGHDSNQPQHF.

V and J are TRBV5-6 and TRBJ1-4, with 7 bases aligning to TRBD1. The trim removed 4 bases at V and 7 bases at J, leaving 10 bases unmatched. This CDR3 region has 15 residues. Germline CDR1 and CDR2: SGHDT and YYEEEE. The CDR3 nucleotides read TGTGCCAGCAGCACAAAGACAGGGAGGAGTGAAAAACTGTTTTTT. Translating gives CASSTKTGRSEKLFF.

J is TRBJ1-3 and V is TRBV9, with TRBD1 as a possible D gene (6 bases). V lost 2 bases and J 3 bases, leaving 12 bases between the germline ends. The CDR3 runs to 15 residues. CDR1 is SGDLS, CDR2 YYNGEE, per germline. The CDR3 DNA follows: TGTGCCAGCAGCGTGCAGGGGCAGTTTGGAAACACCATATATTTT. As protein: CASSVQGQFGNTIYF.

This chain uses TRBV12-5 with TRBJ2-4; no firm D call. The CDR3 runs to 11 residues. The ends were cut back, 7 bases at V and 7 bases at J, with 8 bases in the middle. Per the germline V gene, CDR1 is LGHNT and CDR2 is FRNRAP. CDR3 protein: CASAEENIQYF. The CDR3 bases are TGTGCTAGTGCTGAGGAGAACATTCAGTACTTC.

V is TRBV6-5 and J is TRBJ2-5, with 8 bases lining up with TRBD2. Germline V gives CDR1 MNHEY, CDR2 SVGAGI. This CDR3 is 15 amino acids long. J was trimmed by 3 bases and V by 0 bases; bases with no gene match: 3. The DNA of the CDR3 is TGTGCCAGCAGTTACTCTTACGGGGGGGAAGAGACCCAGTACTTC. Translating gives CASSYSYGGEETQYF.

V is TRBV4-2 and J is TRBJ1-1; TRBD1 aligns across 7 bases. The V and J ends lost 3 bases and 3 bases, in that order; junction bases with no gene match: 7. CDR1 is LGHNA, CDR2 YNFKEQ, per germline. This CDR3 has 15 amino acids. The DNA for the CDR3 is TGTGCCAGCAGCCAGGTTGACAGGGACCACACTGAAGCTTTCTTT. Translation: CASSQVDRDHTEAFF.

A word on this clone: The junction departs from the called germline gene at one end, perhaps through a read error. The J gene is TRBJ1-6, the V gene TRBV7-8, with 8 positions matching TRBD1. CDR3 length: 14 residues. Germline V gene lookup returns CDR1 SGHVS and CDR2 FQNEAQ. CDR3 amino acids: CASSFVTGDSPLHF. CDR3 bases: TGTGCCAGCAGCTTCGTGACAGGGGATTCGCCCCTCCACTTT.

The J gene is TRBJ2-7, the V gene TRBV5-1; D is ambiguous. CDR3 length equals 16 residues. The germline V gene encodes CDR1 SGHRS and CDR2 YFSETQ. With 1 base removed from V and 7 bases from J, the gap between germline ends came to 21 bases. The CDR3 is CASSLNPTTWSGEQYF. The CDR3 DNA reads as TGCGCCAGCAGCTTGAACCCCACCACCTGGTCAGGAGAGCAGTACTTC. Complete variable domain (other parts from reference TRBV5-1 and TRBJ2-7): KAGVTQTPRYLIKTRGQQVTLSCSPISGHRSVSWYQQTPGQGLQFLFEYFSETQRNKGNFPGRFSGRQFSNSRSEMNVSTLELGDSALYLCASSLNPTTWSGEQYFGPGTRLTVT.

This chain links TRBV9 with TRBJ1-1; tentative D call: TRBD1 (6 bases). Trimming stripped 3 bases from V and 5 bases from J, with 11 bases between. CDR3 length: 13 residues. Germline CDR1 is SGDLS and CDR2 is YYNGEE. This CDR3 reads CASSGTGSTEAFF. CDR3 DNA: TGTGCCAGCAGCGGAACAGGGAGTACTGAAGCTTTCTTT. The entire variable domain, with the rest obtained from reference TRBV9 and TRBJ1-1, is as follows: DSGVTQTPKHLITATGQRVTLRCSPRSGDLSVYWYQQSLDQGLQFLIQYYNGEERAKGNILERFSAQQFPDLHSELNLSSLELGDSALYFCASSGTGSTEAFFGQGTRLTVV.

The sample holds one count of this clone. The J gene is TRBJ2-1, the V gene TRBV6-5, with TRBD1 identical over 10 bases. CDR1 and CDR2 (germline): MNHEY, SVGAGI. V gave up 4 bases and J gave up 8 bases; unmatched junction bases: 11. This CDR3 spans 16 amino acids. For the CDR3, the DNA is TGTGCCAGCAGTTCGGACCCGGGACAGGGGTATCATGAGCAGTTCTTC. Its protein is CASSSDPGQGYHEQFF.